The clone carrying this T cell receptor (beta chain) occurred many times. Each of the donors had 9 to 10 milliliters of peripheral blood drawn into EDTA-treated Vacutainer tubes. Trimming took 0 bases from V and 12 from J; bases not matched to a gene: 6. The CDR3 covers 14 residues. For the second PCR, which ran for 7 to 11 cycles, a sample-barcoded 5' primer and a J-beta primer mix were used. Every single cDNA molecule received a tag from a template-switch adaptor with 12 random nucleotides. TCRdb itself ran the 5' RACE reads through MiXCR, one entry per CDR3 protein. In the table there are 780,000 or so distinct CDR3 sequences, roughly three fifths of which are singletons. The data were taken from a study of blood T cells in healthy people across ages.

The sample comprised blood. The chain uses TRBV12-3 or TRBV12-4 and TRBJ2-1, with 9 nucleotides matching TRBD2. The receptor was isolated from a man in his forties in good health. The CDR3 nucleotides read TGTGCCAGCAGTTTAGCCCTAGCGGGGATCGCGCAGTTCTTC. The encoded protein is CASSLALAGIAQFF.